Listed here is a single T cell receptor (beta chain). No cognate antigen has been identified for it. Base quality data are lacking; no much larger clone is found one base away. The CDR3 holds 11 amino acids from the cysteine to the phenylalanine. Only the CDR3 DNA stays, 33 bases, in frame from base 1. The germline V gene specifies SQVTM as CDR1 and ANQGSEA as CDR2. At the junction V is shortened by 4 bases and J by 8 bases, with 9 bases in between. In the paper's terms, the time point label means: persistent/refractory GD, antithyroid drugs over 5 years with positive TRAb. For both TCR sequencing and RNA sequencing, RNA was extracted from PBMCs using TRIzol. The diagnosis of Graves' disease followed American Thyroid Association guidelines. Recruitment of patients was carried out at an endocrinology department in Xi'an, China. Each patient gave roughly 8.4 milliliters of peripheral blood, collected in an EDTA anticoagulant tube. Ficoll Paque Plus density gradient separation was used to isolate PBMCs, and no further T cell sorting was done. An Agilent 2100 Bioanalyzer and agarose gel were used to check RNA quality, while a NanoDrop 2000 measured RNA concentration.

This entry is derived from a study of regulatory T cells in long-lasting Graves disease (dated by TCRdb to about 2021). For the study in its entirety: To count as having persistent Graves' disease, a patient had to have received antithyroid drug treatment for over 5 years with TSH receptor autoantibodies remaining persistently positive. Peripheral blood TCR sequencing and RNA sequencing compared persistent Graves' disease patients with newly diagnosed Graves' disease patients. The study took place in China and was registered as a clinical trial. A total of 35 or so samples underwent TCR sequencing: some 13 from persistent and approximately 20 from newly diagnosed Graves' disease patients. In the clinical cohort, patients with persistent Graves' disease had used antithyroid drugs for an average of roughly ten years. Broad study findings and their caveats: Lower TCR Shannon entropy and fewer highly expanded clones were observed in persistent Graves' disease patients than in newly diagnosed patients, which suggested clonal expansion. Sequencing and analysis were limited to the TCR beta chain. A larger number of public clonotypes was shared among persistent patients (around 2,700) than among newly diagnosed patients (more than 850). Peripheral blood alone was examined, since thyroid tissue, which constituted the primary lesion, could not be accessed. The authors acknowledged the small sample size as a limitation that may reduce accuracy. Preferential use of TRBV28, TRBJ1-2 and TRBJ2-5 was observed in persistent disease, whereas TRBV20-1 and TRBJ2-1 were favored in newly diagnosed disease.

The library was generated by multiplex PCR. The sequencing machine was an Illumina HiSeq 4000. CDR3 regions were amplified by Arm-PCR with iRepertoire HTBI primers to construct TCR beta libraries. Before sequencing, the PCR products went through gel purification. Under the source paper's analysis protocol: Across samples, fewer than 70 TRBV and 13 to 15 TRBJ segments were identified and used for gene usage analysis of CDR3 amino acid clonotypes. COPE and FqMerger were used to merge the filtered high-quality paired reads into contigs. Contigs were aligned with BLAST to IMGT TRBV, TRBD and TRBJ reference genes, and CDR3 was defined per IMGT. Any clonotype with a frequency above 0.1% was counted as a highly expanded clone. Repertoire diversity was measured by Shannon entropy, and V-J evenness by the Gini coefficient. A clonotype found in more than one individual was treated as public. In TCRdb, the public reads were trimmed at Q25 with fastp and aligned with MiXCR, with productive beta chains retained. CDR3 protein duplicates are merged, each entry listing the most common genes and DNA. TCRdb's processing, not the study's, gives the V and J calls here. The sample table contains 650,000 to 700,000 distinct CDR3 sequences; only one count was recorded for roughly 30% of them. About two fifths of the sample comes from the top ten.

The V gene is TRBV29-1 and the J gene is TRBJ2-1, with a tentative D gene TRBD2 over 7 matching bases. This clonotype was obtained from a female donor with Graves disease. The material was peripheral blood mononuclear cells (PBMCs), obtained when the disease was refractory, from a patient treated with antithyroid drugs. The DNA sequence follows: TGCAGCGTTGTGGGGGGGCATGAGCAGTTCTTC. It codes for CSVVGGHEQFF.